This TCR beta chain was recorded in a study of blood T cell repertoires in COVID-19. The assay was immunoSEQ multiplex PCR, and TCRdb's table has in-frame clones only and misses some. Among around 380,000 clones listed, around 87% were seen once. Individuals aged about 18 to 90 years were recruited from 24 US areas. Before being deemed recovered, Cohort 3 donors had two negative PCRs, clearance, or symptom resolution. Germline V gene lookup returns CDR1 SGDLS and CDR2 YYNGEE. V was cut by 0 bases and J by 4 bases, with 19 bases left in between. This CDR3 has 17 amino acids. The specimen was PBMCs or T cells enriched from blood (not recorded which). The genes are TRBV9 and TRBJ1-2; D is unclear. The TCR originated in a man aged 25 to 40 who had recovered from COVID-19. The CDR3 DNA reads TGTGCCAGCAGCGTAGAAGTTGCGCCCAACCGTCCCTATGGCTACACCTTC. Translated: CASSVEVAPNRPYGYTF.